This T cell receptor beta chain was identified during a study of beta chain features in type 1 diabetes. Study as a whole: The examined sorted cells totaled approximately 110 million across samples.

This clone was observed a few times. Its cognate antigen is unknown. The investigators reverse transcribed all of the isolated RNA, so they sequenced expressed TCRB transcripts. Each sample of naive, central memory or regulatory T cells had, on average, about 3.57 million reads. The repertoire was sequenced with immunoSEQ multiplex PCR; TCRdb's copy has only in-frame clones and lacks some. The table lists 330,000 or so clones, roughly 15% of them singletons. General observations from the study: In type 1 diabetes patients, VDJ junctions had fewer insertions; deletions at these junctions were more frequent. These data did not resolve whether HLA type affects TCRB rearrangement.

Sequencing was carried out using central memory CD4+ T cells from blood. The clonotype originates from a man in his thirties or forties in good health.

CDR3 in DNA: TGTGCCAGCAGCCCTGGGACAGGAGGCTACGAGCAGTACTTC. As protein: CASSPGTGGYEQYF. The chain is built from TRBV7-6 and TRBJ2-7; 8 positions agree with TRBD1. This CDR3 has 14 residues. The V gene end was trimmed by 5 bases and the J gene end by 3 bases; junction bases not matched to a gene: 6. In germline, CDR1 is SGHVS, CDR2 FNYEAQ.